This T cell receptor beta chain emerged from a study of blood T cell repertoires in COVID-19. Study overall: Sources were T cells, B-cell-depleted T cells, or PBMCs; the material itself was cDNA or gDNA.

The V end lost 5 bases, the J end lost 8 bases, and 8 bases lay between the germline ends. The CDR3 consists of 11 residues. CDR1 and CDR2 (germline): KGHDR, SFDVKD. Original processing methods: How many nucleated cells were present was estimated from reference gene primer amplification. The repertoire was sequenced with immunoSEQ multiplex PCR; TCRdb's copy has only in-frame clones and lacks some. The V and J calls and the clone size are those of that table, but D and trimming were determined from the DNA. The sample holds approximately 49,000 clones, roughly 84% seen once. This TCR came from a man over 45 with acute or convalescent COVID-19. V is TRBV24-1 and J is TRBJ1-2; perhaps TRBD1 as D (5 bases). Sequencing was done on a sample of peripheral blood. In DNA form, the CDR3 reads TGTGCCACCAGTGGACAGAACGGCTACACCTTC. As protein: CATSGQNGYTF.